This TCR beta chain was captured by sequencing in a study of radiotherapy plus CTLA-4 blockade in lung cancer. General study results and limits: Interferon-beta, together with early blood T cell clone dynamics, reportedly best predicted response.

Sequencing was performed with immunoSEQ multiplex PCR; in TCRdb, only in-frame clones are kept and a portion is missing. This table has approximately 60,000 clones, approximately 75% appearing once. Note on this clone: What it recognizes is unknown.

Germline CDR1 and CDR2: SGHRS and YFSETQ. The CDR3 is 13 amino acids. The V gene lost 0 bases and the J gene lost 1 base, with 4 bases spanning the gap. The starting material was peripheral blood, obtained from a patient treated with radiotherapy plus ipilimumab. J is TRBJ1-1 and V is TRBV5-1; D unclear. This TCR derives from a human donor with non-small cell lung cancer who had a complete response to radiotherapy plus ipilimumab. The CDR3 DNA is TGCGCCAGCAGCTTGGACAGGAACACTGAAGCTTTCTTT. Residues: CASSLDRNTEAFF.